Shown below are 5 T cell receptor beta chains from a single sample sequenced in a study of blood T cell repertoires in COVID-19 (TCRdb year 2020). The receptor library was made with the immunoSEQ multiplex PCR assay. Imported from immuneACCESS, the table was reduced by TCRdb to in-frame sequences with V and J called. These copies leave out some clones; in studies compared against another copy, an unresolved V gene accounts for under half, and the cause of the remainder is not known. The sample table shows about 340,000 clones, and 65% to 85% are seen once. The leading ten clones occupy roughly 3% of the sample. Input material: peripheral blood. The source is a man aged 25 to 40 with active or convalescent COVID-19.

The count of this clone is one. CDR3 residues: CASSSLGEVLGGTYGYTF. The DNA for the CDR3 is TGTGCCAGCAGCTCCCTTGGGGAGGTCTTGGGGGGTACCTATGGCTACACCTTC. The gene calls are TRBV5-5 and TRBJ1-2; a weak D match, TRBD1 (5 bases). The CDR3 contains 18 residues. V lost 3 bases and J 4 bases, leaving 25 bases between the germline ends. Germline-derived CDR1 and CDR2 are SGHKS and YYEKEE (reference sequence).

The chain links TRBV11-3 to TRBJ2-7, with 8 bases fitting TRBD2. V lost 7 bases and J lost 6; bases outside the gene matches: 17. The CDR3 sequence is 16 residues long. Germline values: CDR1 SGHNT, CDR2 YENEEA. The CDR3 sequence: CASTHTSGRIKSEQYF. The DNA of the CDR3 is TGTGCCAGCACACACACTAGCGGAAGGATAAAGTCCGAGCAGTACTTC.

The chain has TRBV7-2 and TRBJ2-3, with D maybe TRBD1 (6 bases). The germline V and J ends were trimmed by 3 bases and 2 bases, with 15 bases remaining between them. The CDR3 runs to 16 residues. Germline V gene lookup returns CDR1 SGHTA and CDR2 FQGNSA. CDR3 DNA sequence: TGTGCCAGCAGCTTGGGTGACAGGTCACACACAGATACGCAGTATTTT. The encoded protein is CASSLGDRSHTDTQYF.

The chain carries TRBV27 and TRBJ1-1; TRBD1 matches at 10 bases. With 5 bases clipped from V and 3 bases from J, the junction kept 9 bases outside the gene matches. Per germline, CDR1 MNHEY and CDR2 SMNVEV (reference sequence). CDR3 length equals 16 residues. CDR3 DNA: TGTGCCAGCAGTCCAAGGACAGGGGGGAGAGACACTGAAGCTTTCTTT. As protein: CASSPRTGGRDTEAFF.

The V call is TRBV7-6, the J call TRBJ2-7; 10 bases map to TRBD1. The germline CDR1 and CDR2 sequences are SGHVS and FNYEAQ. The CDR3 spans 13 residues. With V trimmed by 3 bases and J by 5 bases, 1 base remained unmatched. The DNA for the CDR3 is TGTGCCAGCAGCTTCGGACAGGGGGACGAGCAGTACTTC. Its protein product is CASSFGQGDEQYF.